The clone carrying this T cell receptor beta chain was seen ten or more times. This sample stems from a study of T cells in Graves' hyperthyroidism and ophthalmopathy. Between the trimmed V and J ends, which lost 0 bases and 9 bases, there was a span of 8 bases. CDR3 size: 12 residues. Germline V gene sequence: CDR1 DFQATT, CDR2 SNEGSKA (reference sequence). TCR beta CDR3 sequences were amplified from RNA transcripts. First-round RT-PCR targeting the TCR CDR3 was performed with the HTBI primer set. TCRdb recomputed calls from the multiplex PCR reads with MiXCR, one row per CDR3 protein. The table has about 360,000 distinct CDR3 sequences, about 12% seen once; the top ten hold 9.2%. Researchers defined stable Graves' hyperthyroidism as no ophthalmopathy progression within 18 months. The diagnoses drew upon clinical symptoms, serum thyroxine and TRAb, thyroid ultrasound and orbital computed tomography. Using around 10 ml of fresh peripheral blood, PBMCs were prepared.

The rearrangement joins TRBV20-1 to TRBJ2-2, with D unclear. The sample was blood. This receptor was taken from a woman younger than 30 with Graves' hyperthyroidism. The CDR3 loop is CSARDLGRELFF. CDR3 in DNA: TGCAGTGCTAGAGATCTAGGGCGGGAGCTGTTTTTT.